This TCR beta chain was sequenced during a study of blood T cell repertoires in COVID-19. This clone was found once. Libraries were prepared by immunoSEQ multiplex PCR; TCRdb keeps only in-frame clonotypes and omits some of them. This table has 250,000 to 350,000 clones, 85% to 90% appearing once. The CDR3 has 13 amino acids. The V end lost 4 bases, the J end lost 6 bases, and 13 bases lay between the germline ends. Germline assignment: CDR1 SGHTA and CDR2 FQGTGA. This sequence originates from a woman in her forties or fifties with COVID-19, enrolled during active disease. This sequence joins TRBV7-3 and TRBJ2-7, with D perhaps matching TRBD2 (5 bases). The sequenced material came from peripheral blood. The CDR3 loop reads CASSSSPSGEQYF. The CDR3 DNA sequence: TGTGCCAGCAGCTCTAGCCCCTCAGGCGAGCAGTACTTC.